The clone carrying this T cell receptor (beta chain) was seen repeatedly, ten times or more. The antigen is unknown. CDR1 MNHEY and CDR2 SVGAGI come from the germline V gene. Germline trimming cut 0 bases from V and 7 bases from J; bases unmatched to any gene: 3. The CDR3 runs 16 residues. These data come from a study of T-cell reconstitution after alpha-beta-depleted transplantation in children. General study points: The study reportedly traced alpha-beta T cells about two months after transplant to several hundred expanded graft clones.

The authors prepared the TCRbeta library with unique molecular identifiers. TCRdb re-called the PCR reads with MiXCR, one entry per CDR3 protein. The sample yields under 9,500 distinct CDR3 sequences, approximately 15% seen once. The clonotype comes from a male patient between 10 and 17 years old who had a stem cell transplant for acute lymphoblastic leukemia, so the T cells may come from the graft donor. This rearrangement joins TRBV6-5 to TRBJ1-6; 10 bases are a match to TRBD1. The sequencing here drew on PBMCs, mostly from graft donor cells, taken 60 days after TCRalphabeta/CD19-depleted stem cell transplant. The CDR3 is CASSYSPGQGNSPLHF. The CDR3 DNA is TGTGCCAGCAGTTACTCCCCGGGACAGGGGAATTCACCCCTCCACTTT.